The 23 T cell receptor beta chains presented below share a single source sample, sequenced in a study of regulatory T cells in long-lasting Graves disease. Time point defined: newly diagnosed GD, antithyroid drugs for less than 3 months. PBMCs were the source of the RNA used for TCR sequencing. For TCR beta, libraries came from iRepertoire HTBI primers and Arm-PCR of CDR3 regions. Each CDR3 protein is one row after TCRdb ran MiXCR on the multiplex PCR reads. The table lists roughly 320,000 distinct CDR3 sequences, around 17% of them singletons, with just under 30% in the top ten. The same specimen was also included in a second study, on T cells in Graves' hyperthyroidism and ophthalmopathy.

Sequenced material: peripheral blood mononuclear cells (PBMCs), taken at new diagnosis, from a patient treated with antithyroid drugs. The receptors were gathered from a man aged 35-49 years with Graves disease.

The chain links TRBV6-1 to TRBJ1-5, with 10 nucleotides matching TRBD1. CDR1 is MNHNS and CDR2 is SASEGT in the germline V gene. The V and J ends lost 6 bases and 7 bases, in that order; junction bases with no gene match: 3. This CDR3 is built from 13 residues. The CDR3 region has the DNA TGTGCCAGCAGACCGACAGGGGGCCAGCCCCAGCATTTT. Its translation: CASRPTGGQPQHF.

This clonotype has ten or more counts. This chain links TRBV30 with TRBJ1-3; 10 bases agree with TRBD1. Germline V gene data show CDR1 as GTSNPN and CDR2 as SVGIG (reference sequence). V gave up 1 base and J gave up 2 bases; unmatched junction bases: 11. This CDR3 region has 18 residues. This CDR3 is CAWSGDRGALPTGNTIYF. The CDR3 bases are TGTGCCTGGAGTGGGGACAGGGGCGCCCTGCCGACTGGAAACACCATATATTTT.

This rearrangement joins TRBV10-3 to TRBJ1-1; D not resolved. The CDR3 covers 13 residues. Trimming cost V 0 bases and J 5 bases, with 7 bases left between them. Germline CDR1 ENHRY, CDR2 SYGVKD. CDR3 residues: CAISESTATEAFF. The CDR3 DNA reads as TGTGCCATCAGTGAGTCGACCGCTACTGAAGCTTTCTTT.

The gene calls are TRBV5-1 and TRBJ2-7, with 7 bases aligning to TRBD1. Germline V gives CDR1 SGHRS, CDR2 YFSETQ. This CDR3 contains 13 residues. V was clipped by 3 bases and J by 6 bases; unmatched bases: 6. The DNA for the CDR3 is TGCGCCAGCAGCTACCCGGCAGGGGGCGAGCAGTACTTC. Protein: CASSYPAGGEQYF.

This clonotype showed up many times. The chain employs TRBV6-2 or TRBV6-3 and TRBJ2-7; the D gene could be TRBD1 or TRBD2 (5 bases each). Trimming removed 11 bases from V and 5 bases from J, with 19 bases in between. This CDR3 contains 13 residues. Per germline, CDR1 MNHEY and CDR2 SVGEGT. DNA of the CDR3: TGTGCCGGAAAAATAAATAGGGACCACGAGCAGTACTTC. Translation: CAGKINRDHEQYF.

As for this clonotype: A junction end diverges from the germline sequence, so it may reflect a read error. This CDR3 is CASSRGVLGSTGELFF. CDR3 nucleotide sequence: TGTGCCAGCAGTAGGGGGGTTCTGGGGAGCACCGGGGAGCTGTTTTTT. The rearrangement links TRBV19 to TRBJ2-2, with D perhaps being TRBD1 or TRBD2 (6 bases each). In germline, CDR1 is LNHDA, CDR2 SQIVND (reference sequence). The CDR3 extends over 16 amino acids.

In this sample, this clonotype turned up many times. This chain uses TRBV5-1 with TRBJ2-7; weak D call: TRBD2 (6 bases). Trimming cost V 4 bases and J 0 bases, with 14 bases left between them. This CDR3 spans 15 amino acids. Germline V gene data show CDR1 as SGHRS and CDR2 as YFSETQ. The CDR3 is CASSNRDSLSYEQYF. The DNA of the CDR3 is TGCGCCAGCAGCAACCGGGACTCCCTCTCCTACGAGCAGTACTTC.

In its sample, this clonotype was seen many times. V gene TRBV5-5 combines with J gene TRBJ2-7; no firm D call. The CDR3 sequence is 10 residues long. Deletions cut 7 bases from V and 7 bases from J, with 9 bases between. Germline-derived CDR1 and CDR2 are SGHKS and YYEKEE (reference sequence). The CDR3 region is CASDLWEQYF. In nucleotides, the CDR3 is TGTGCCAGCGACTTATGGGAGCAGTACTTC. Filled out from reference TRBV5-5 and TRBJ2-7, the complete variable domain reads DAGVTQSPTHLIKTRGQQVTLRCSPISGHKSVSWYQQVLGQGPQFIFQYYEKEERGRGNFPDRFSARQFPNYSSELNVNALLLGDSALYLCASDLWEQYFGPGTRLTVT.

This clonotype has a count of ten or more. The CDR3 DNA is TGTGCCAGCAGCGTTGGGGAGGACTATGGCTACACCTTC. Protein product: CASSVGEDYGYTF. V and J are TRBV9 and TRBJ1-2, with D uncertain. The CDR3 is 13 amino acids. Germline loops: CDR1 SGDLS, CDR2 YYNGEE. The ends were cut back, 2 bases at V and 3 bases at J, with 8 bases in the middle.

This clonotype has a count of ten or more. The CDR3 nucleotides read TGCAGTGCTAGGCGGGCGGGCAATCAGCCCCAGCATTTT. Translating it yields CSARRAGNQPQHF. The chain is built from TRBV20-1 and TRBJ1-5; D gene unclear. V was pared by 3 bases and J by 2 bases, with 8 bases between. The CDR3 length is 13 residues. Germline CDR1 is DFQATT and CDR2 is SNEGSKA (reference sequence).

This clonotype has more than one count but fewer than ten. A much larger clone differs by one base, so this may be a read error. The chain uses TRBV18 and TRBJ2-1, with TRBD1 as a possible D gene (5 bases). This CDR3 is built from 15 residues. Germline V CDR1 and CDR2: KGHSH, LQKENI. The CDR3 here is CTSSPRVGVRNEQFF. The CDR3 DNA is TGTACCAGCTCACCTCGTGTAGGGGTGCGCAATGAGCAGTTCTTC. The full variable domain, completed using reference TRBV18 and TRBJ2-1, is NAGVMQNPRHLVRRRGQEARLRCSPMKGHSHVYWYRQLPEEGLKFMVYLQKENIIDESGMPKERFSAEFPKEGPSILRIQQVVRGDSAAYFCTSSPRVGVRNEQFFGPGTRLTVL.

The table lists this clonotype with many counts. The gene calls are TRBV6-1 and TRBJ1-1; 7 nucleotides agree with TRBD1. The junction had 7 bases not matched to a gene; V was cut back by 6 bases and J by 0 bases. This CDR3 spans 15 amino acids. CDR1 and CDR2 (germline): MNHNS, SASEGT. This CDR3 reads CASSSGGFMNTEAFF. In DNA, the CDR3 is TGTGCCAGCAGCTCAGGGGGATTCATGAACACTGAAGCTTTCTTT.

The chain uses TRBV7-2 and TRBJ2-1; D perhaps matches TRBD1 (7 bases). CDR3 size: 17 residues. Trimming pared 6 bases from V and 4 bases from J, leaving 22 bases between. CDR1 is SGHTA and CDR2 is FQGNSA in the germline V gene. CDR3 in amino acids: CASSLRIPRGAYNEQFF. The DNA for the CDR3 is TGTGCCAGCAGTCTTAGGATTCCCAGGGGGGCTTACAATGAGCAGTTCTTC.

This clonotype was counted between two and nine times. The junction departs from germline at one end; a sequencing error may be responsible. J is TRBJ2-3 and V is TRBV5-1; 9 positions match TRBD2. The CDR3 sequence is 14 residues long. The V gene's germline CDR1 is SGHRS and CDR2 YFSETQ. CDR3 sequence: CASSRGGAPDTQYF. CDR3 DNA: TGTGCCAGCAGCCGCGGGGGGGCCCCAGATACGCAGTATTTT.

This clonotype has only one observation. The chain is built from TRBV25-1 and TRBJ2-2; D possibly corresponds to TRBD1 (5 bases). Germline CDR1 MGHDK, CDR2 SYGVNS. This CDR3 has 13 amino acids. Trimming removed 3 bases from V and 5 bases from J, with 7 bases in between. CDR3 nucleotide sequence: TGTGCCAGCAGTGACAAGGGGACCGGGGAGCTGTTTTTT. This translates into CASSDKGTGELFF.

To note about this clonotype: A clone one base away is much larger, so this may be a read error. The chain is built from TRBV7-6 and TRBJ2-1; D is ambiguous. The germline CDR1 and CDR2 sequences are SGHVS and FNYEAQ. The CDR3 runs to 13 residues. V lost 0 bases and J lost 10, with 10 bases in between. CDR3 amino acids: CASSLAGSAEQFF. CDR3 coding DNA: TGTGCCAGCAGCTTAGCGGGCTCGGCGGAGCAGTTCTTC.

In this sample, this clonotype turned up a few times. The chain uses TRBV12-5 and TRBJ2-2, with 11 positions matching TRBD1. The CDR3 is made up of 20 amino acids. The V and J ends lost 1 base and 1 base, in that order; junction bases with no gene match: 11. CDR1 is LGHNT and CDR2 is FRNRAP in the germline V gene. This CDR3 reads CASGLGRDRGWEGNTGELFF. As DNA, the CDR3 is TGTGCTAGTGGTTTGGGCCGGGACAGGGGGTGGGAAGGGAACACCGGGGAGCTGTTTTTT.

The CDR3 DNA reads as TGCAGTGCTGGTAACAGGGGGCGTATCGCTGAAGCTTTCTTT. It is translated as CSAGNRGRIAEAFF. The V gene is TRBV20-1, the J gene TRBJ1-1; 9 bases are a match to TRBD1. V shed 5 bases, J shed 6 bases, and the junction held 10 bases outside the gene matches. In germline, CDR1 is DFQATT, CDR2 SNEGSKA (reference sequence). This CDR3 contains 14 residues.

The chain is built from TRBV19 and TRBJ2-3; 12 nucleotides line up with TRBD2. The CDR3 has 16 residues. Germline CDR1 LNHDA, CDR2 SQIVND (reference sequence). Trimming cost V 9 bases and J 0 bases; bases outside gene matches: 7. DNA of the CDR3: TGTGCCAGCTCCGGACTAGCGGGGACTAGCACAGATACGCAGTATTTT. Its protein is CASSGLAGTSTDTQYF. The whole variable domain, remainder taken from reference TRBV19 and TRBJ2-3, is DGGITQSPKYLFRKEGQNVTLSCEQNLNHDAMYWYRQDPGQGLRLIYYSQIVNDFQKGDIAEGYSVSREKKESFPLTVTSAQKNPTAFYLCASSGLAGTSTDTQYFGPGTRLTVL.

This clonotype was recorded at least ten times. DNA of the CDR3: TGTGCCAGCGGGAGGGGGCTCAATCAGCCCCAGCATTTT. This encodes CASGRGLNQPQHF. The genes are TRBV28 and TRBJ1-5; 7 nucleotides match TRBD1. V shed 8 bases, J shed 3 bases, and the junction held 4 bases outside the gene matches. In germline, CDR1 is MDHEN, CDR2 SYDVKM. The CDR3 extends over 13 amino acids.

The CDR3 spells CASSLVGRGETQYF. CDR3 in DNA: TGTGCCAGCAGCTTAGTGGGGAGAGGAGAGACCCAGTACTTC. The V gene is TRBV11-2, the J gene TRBJ2-1; D perhaps matches TRBD2 (5 bases). Matching the DNA end better, TRBJ2-5 makes the J call doubtful. Germline lookup yields CDR1 SGHAT and CDR2 FQNNGV. This CDR3 is 14 amino acids long.

CDR3 bases: TGCGCCAGCAGCCCTGCCCGGACACGCGGCGGGGAGCTGTTTTTT. Its protein is CASSPARTRGGELFF. The V gene is TRBV5-1, the J gene TRBJ2-2; tentative D call: TRBD1 (5 bases). CDR3 length equals 15 residues. Deletions cut 4 bases from V and 7 bases from J, with 17 bases between. Germline V gene sequence: CDR1 SGHRS, CDR2 YFSETQ.

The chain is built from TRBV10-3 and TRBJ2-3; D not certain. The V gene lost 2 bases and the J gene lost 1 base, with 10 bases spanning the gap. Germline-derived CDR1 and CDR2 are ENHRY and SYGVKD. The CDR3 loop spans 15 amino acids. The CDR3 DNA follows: TGTGCCATCAGTGAGAAGAATGTTGGCACAGATACGCAGTATTTT. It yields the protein CAISEKNVGTDTQYF.